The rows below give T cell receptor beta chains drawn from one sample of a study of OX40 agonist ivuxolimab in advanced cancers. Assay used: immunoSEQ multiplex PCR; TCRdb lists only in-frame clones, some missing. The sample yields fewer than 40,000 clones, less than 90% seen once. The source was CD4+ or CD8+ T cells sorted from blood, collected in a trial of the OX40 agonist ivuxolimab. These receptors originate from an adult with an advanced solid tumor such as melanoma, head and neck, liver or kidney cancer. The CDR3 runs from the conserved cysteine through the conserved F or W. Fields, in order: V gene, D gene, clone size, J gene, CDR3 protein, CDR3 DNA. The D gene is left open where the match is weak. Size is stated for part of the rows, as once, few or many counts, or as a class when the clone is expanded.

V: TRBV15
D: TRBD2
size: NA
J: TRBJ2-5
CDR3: CATSRGELAGHQETQYF
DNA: TGTGCCACCAGCAGAGGGGAGCTAGCGGGTCACCAAGAGACCCAGTACTTC

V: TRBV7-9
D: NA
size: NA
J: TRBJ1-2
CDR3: CASSLGGQAYGYTF
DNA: TGTGCCAGCAGCTTAGGGGGGCAGGCCTATGGCTACACCTTC

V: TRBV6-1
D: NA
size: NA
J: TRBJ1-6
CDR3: CASSAGTENSPLHF
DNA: TGTGCCAGCAGTGCCGGGACGGAGAATTCACCCCTCCACTTT

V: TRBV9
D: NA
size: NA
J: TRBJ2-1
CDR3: CASTSSYNEQFF
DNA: TGTGCCAGCACGAGCTCCTACAATGAGCAGTTCTTC

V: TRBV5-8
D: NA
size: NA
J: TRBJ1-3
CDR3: CASSPQDSGRNTIYF
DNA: TGTGCCAGCAGCCCGCAGGACAGTGGGAGAAACACCATATATTTT

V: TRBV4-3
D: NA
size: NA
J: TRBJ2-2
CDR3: CASGRGFPNTGELFF
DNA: TGCGCCAGCGGCCGCGGGTTTCCGAACACCGGGGAGCTGTTTTTT

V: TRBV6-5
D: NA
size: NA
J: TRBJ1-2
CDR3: CASSYSQGGYGYTF
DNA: TGTGCCAGCAGTTACTCCCAGGGTGGCTATGGCTACACCTTC

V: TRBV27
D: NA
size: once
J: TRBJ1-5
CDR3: CASSSQDSFYSNQPQHF
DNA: TGTGCCAGCAGTTCACAAGACAGCTTTTATAGCAATCAGCCCCAGCATTTT

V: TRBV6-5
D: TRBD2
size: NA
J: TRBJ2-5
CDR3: CASSYGGGYQETQYF
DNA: TGTGCCAGCAGTTACGGCGGGGGGTACCAAGAGACCCAGTACTTC

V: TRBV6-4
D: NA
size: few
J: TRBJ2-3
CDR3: CASSSLPGTDTQYF
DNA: TGTGCCAGCAGTTCCTTACCGGGCACAGATACGCAGTATTTT

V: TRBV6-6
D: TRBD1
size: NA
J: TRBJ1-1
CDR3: CASSYPGGGAEAFF
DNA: TGTGCCAGCAGTTACCCAGGGGGAGGGGCTGAAGCTTTCTTT

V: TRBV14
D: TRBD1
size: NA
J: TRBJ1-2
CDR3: CASSPRTGPIYGYTF
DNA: TGTGCCAGCAGCCCAAGGACAGGGCCCATTTACGGCTACACCTTC

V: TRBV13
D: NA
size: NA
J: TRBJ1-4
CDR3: CASSFGADEKLFF
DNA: TGTGCCAGCAGCTTCGGGGCCGATGAAAAACTGTTTTTT

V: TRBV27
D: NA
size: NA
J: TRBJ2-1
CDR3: CATAAFSSYNEQFF
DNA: TGTGCCACAGCGGCATTCTCTTCCTACAATGAGCAGTTCTTC

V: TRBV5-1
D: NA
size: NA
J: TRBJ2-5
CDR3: CASERPGQRETQYF
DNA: TGCGCCAGCGAGCGGCCTGGGCAGCGAGAGACCCAGTACTTC

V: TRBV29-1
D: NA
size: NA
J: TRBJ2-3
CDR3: CSVEPELTDTQYF
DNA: TGCAGCGTTGAACCCGAGCTCACAGATACGCAGTATTTT